One sample yielded the 7 T cell receptor beta chains listed below, sequenced in a study of identical twins. TCRdb reprocessed the 5' RACE reads with MiXCR, giving one entry per CDR3 protein. This repertoire shows under 350,000 distinct CDR3 sequences, 8% to 9.5% found once; its top ten account for 5.5% to 9%. These data were also filed under a second study, of yellow fever vaccine responses in identical twins.

Material for sequencing was CD8+ T cells sorted from blood. The receptors were sampled from a woman aged 18 to 35 in good health.

This clonotype was observed at least ten times. Germline is not matched at one junction end, which may reflect a read error. The V call is TRBV6-5, the J call TRBJ1-5; 9 nucleotides agree with TRBD1. Germline lookup yields CDR1 MNHEY and CDR2 SVGAGI. The length of the CDR3 is 16 residues. The CDR3 region is CASSDSGTGKNQPQHF. Written as DNA, the CDR3 is TGTGCCAGCAGTGACTCCGGGACAGGGAAAAATCAGCCCCAGCATTTT.

The genes are TRBV27 and TRBJ2-7, with 8 bases aligning to TRBD2. The germline CDR1 and CDR2 sequences are MNHEY and SMNVEV (reference sequence). This CDR3 has 16 amino acids. V trimming: 4 bases; J trimming: 2 bases; junction bases outside the gene matches: 10. CDR3 in DNA: TGTGCCAGCAGTTCGCTAACGACGGGGGGGACCTACGAGCAGTACTTC. This gives the protein CASSSLTTGGTYEQYF.

This clonotype was seen at least ten times. The CDR3 nucleotides are TGTGCCAGCAGCTTAGACGTCCATGAGCAGTTCTTC. It codes for CASSLDVHEQFF. The V gene is TRBV7-2, the J gene TRBJ2-1; D gene uncertain. Germline values: CDR1 SGHTA, CDR2 FQGNSA. The CDR3 extends over 12 amino acids. Between the trimmed V and J ends, which lost 1 base and 8 bases, there was a span of 6 bases.

The chain has TRBV29-1 and TRBJ2-1; possibly TRBD2 for D (5 bases). CDR3 length: 14 residues. Germline lookup yields CDR1 SQVTM and CDR2 ANQGSEA. The V and J ends lost 4 bases and 1 base respectively, with 11 bases between them. This CDR3 reads CSVVEAESYNEQFF. CDR3 bases: TGCAGCGTTGTCGAAGCGGAGTCCTACAATGAGCAGTTCTTC.

CDR3 region: CASSLAVSPEQYF. For the CDR3, the DNA is TGTGCCAGCAGCTTAGCAGTTTCTCCCGAGCAGTACTTC. The J gene is TRBJ2-7, the V gene TRBV7-9; D not certain. Trimming removed 0 bases from V and 6 bases from J, with 9 bases in between. CDR1 is SEHNR and CDR2 is FQNEAQ in the germline V gene (reference sequence). The CDR3 is made up of 13 amino acids.

This clonotype was seen at least ten times. V usage is TRBV27 and J usage is TRBJ2-3; D is uncertain. This CDR3 has 13 residues. The V gene lost 3 bases and the J gene lost 2 bases, with 6 bases spanning the gap. CDR1 is MNHEY and CDR2 is SMNVEV in the germline V gene (reference sequence). CDR3: CASSFFSTDTQYF. CDR3 sequence (DNA): TGTGCCAGCAGTTTCTTTTCCACAGATACGCAGTATTTT.

V usage is TRBV7-6 and J usage is TRBJ2-3; TRBD2 matches at 9 bases. This CDR3 has 18 amino acids. V shed 2 bases and J 3 bases; nucleotides not matched to a gene: 12. CDR1 SGHVS and CDR2 FNYEAQ come from the germline V gene. The CDR3, as DNA: TGTGCCAGCAGCTTAACCCCAGCTGCGGGAGGGCCAACAGATACGCAGTATTTT. It codes for CASSLTPAAGGPTDTQYF.